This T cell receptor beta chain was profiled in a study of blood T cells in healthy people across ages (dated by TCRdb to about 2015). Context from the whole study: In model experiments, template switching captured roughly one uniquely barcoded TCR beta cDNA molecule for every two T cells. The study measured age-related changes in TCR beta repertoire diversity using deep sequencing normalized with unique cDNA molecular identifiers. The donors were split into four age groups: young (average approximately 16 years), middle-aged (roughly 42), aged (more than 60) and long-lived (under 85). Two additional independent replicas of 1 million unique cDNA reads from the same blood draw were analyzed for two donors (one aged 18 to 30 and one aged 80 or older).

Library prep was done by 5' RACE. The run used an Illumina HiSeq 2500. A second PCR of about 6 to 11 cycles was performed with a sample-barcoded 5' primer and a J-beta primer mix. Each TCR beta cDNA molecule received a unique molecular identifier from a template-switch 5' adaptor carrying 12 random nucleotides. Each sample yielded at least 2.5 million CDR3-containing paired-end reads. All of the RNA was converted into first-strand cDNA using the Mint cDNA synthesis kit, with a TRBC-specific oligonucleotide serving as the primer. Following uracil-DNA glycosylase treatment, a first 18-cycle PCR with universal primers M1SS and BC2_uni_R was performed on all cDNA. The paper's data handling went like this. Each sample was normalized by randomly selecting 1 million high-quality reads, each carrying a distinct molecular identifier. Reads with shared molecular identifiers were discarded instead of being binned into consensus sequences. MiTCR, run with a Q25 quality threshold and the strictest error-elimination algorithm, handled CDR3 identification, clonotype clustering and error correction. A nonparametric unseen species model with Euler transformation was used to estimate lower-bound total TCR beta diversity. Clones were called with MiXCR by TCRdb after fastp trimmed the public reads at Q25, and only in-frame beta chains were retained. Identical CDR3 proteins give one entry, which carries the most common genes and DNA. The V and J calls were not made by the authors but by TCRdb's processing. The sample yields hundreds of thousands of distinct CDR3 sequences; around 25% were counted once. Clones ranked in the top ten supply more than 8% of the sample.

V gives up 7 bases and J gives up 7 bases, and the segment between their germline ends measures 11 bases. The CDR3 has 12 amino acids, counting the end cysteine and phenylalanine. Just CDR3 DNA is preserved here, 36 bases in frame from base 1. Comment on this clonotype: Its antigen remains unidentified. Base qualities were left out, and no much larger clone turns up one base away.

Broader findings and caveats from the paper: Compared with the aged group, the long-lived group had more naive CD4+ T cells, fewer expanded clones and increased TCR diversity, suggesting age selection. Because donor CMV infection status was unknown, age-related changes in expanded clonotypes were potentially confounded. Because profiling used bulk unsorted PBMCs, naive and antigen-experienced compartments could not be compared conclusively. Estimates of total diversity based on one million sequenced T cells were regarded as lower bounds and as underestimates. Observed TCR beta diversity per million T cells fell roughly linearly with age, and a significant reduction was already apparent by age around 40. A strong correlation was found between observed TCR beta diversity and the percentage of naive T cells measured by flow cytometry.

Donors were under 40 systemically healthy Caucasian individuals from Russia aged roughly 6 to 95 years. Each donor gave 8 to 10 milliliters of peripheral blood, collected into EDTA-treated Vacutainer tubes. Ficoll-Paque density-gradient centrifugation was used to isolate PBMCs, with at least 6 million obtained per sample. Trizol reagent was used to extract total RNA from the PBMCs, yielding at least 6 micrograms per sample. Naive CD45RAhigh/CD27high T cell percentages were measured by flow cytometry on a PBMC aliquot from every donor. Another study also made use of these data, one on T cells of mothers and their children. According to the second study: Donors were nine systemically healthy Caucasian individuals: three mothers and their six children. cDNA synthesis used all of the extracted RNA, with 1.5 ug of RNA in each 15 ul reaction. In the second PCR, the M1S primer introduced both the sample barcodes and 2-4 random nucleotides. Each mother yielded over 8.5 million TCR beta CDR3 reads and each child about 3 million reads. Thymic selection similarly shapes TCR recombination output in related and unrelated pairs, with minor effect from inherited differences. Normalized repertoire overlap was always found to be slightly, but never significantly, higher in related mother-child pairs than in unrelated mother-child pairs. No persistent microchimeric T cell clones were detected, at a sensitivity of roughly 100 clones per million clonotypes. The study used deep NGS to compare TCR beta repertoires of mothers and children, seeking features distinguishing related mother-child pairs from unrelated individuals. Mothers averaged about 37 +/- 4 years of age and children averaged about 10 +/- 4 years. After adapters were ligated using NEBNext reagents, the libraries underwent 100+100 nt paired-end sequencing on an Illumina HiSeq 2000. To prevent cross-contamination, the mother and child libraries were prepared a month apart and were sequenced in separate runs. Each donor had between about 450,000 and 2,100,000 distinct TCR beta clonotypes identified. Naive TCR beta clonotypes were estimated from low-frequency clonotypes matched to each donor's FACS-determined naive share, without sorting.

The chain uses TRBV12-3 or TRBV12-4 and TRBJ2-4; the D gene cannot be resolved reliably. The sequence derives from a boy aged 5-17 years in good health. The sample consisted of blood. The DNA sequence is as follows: TGTGCCAGCACCCGATTAGGCAACATTCAGTACTTC. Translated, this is CASTRLGNIQYF.